This T cell receptor (beta chain) was captured by sequencing in a study of response to subunit inactivated influenza vaccine (dated by TCRdb to the late 2010s). Describing the broader study: The study used deep quantitative T cell receptor repertoire profiling to track responses to a trivalent subunit inactivated influenza vaccine. Results the study describes overall, beyond this receptor: The authors suggested that each seasonal influenza vaccination may recruit only a limited number of new T cells.

This clonotype was recorded once. Its antigen is not yet known. No quality values exist for individual bases; no much larger clone is one base distant. Evidence from a single read is weak. The V end loses 7 bases and the J end loses 5 bases, and a stretch of 21 bases separates them. Sequences MNHEY (CDR1) and SVGEGT (CDR2) are obtained from the germline V gene. The CDR3, cysteine through phenylalanine, is 15 amino acids long. The DNA shown is the 45-base CDR3, in frame from base 1. Libraries came from RT-PCR. Instrument used: Illumina HiSeq 2500. In-frame beta chains were kept once TCRdb had trimmed the public reads at Q25 with fastp and called clones with MiXCR. Rows with one shared CDR3 protein collapse into an entry with the most common genes and DNA. The sample table holds about 190,000 distinct CDR3 sequences, of which 13% to 15% were seen once. The ten biggest clones cover roughly 24% of the sample.

The sequence came from a man over 45 who received an inactivated influenza vaccine. Donor details come from another sample of the same person, matched by shared clones. Sequencing was performed on CD8+ T cells sorted from PBMCs, taken around 5 days after vaccination. The chain links TRBV6-2 or TRBV6-3 with TRBJ2-7; D gene: possibly TRBD2, on 5 matching bases. The nucleotides are TGTGCCAGCACCCTTCGGACGGAGGCAACGAACGAGCAGTACTTC. It is translated as CASTLRTEATNEQYF.